The 9 T cell receptor beta chains listed next were all sequenced from one sample in a study of control samples from healthy donors and cancer patients. The repertoire was sequenced with immunoSEQ multiplex PCR; TCRdb's copy has only in-frame clones and lacks some. The table records some 140,000 clones, approximately 96% of them present only once. Input material: blood. The source is a man between 35 and 55 years old in good health.

This clone was seen a single time. The V gene is TRBV7-9, the J gene TRBJ2-3; no firm D call. Trimming took off 5 bases at V and 2 bases at J, with 11 bases between the two ends. The CDR3 is 14 residues long. Germline lookup yields CDR1 SEHNR and CDR2 FQNEAQ (reference sequence). The CDR3 loop reads CASSQMANTDTQYF. CDR3 sequence (DNA): TGTGCCAGCAGCCAGATGGCCAACACAGATACGCAGTATTTT.

The V gene is TRBV29-1, the J gene TRBJ2-4; a weak D match, TRBD2 (5 bases). The CDR3 is 13 amino acids. Trimming took off 3 bases at V and 9 bases at J, with 15 bases between the two ends. Germline V gene sequence: CDR1 SQVTM, CDR2 ANQGSEA. The CDR3 here is CSVETGKGTIQYF. For the CDR3, the DNA is TGCAGCGTTGAGACCGGGAAAGGAACCATTCAGTACTTC.

The J gene is TRBJ1-5, the V gene TRBV28; possibly TRBD1 for D (6 bases). Trimming took 7 bases from V and 1 from J, leaving 20 bases between them. Per the germline V gene, CDR1 is MDHEN and CDR2 is SYDVKM. The CDR3 extends over 17 amino acids. CDR3 nucleotides: TGTGCCAGCAATTTGGTCCCTCAAGGGGGGAGCAATCAGCCCCAGCATTTT. The encoded protein is CASNLVPQGGSNQPQHF.

V is TRBV4-1 and J is TRBJ2-3; 8 bases fit TRBD2. V was clipped by 0 bases and J by 8 bases; unmatched bases: 10. This CDR3 region has 16 residues. CDR1 is MGHRA, CDR2 YSYEKL, per germline. The CDR3 DNA reads TGCGCCAGCAGCCAAGAGGGGACTAGGGCCAGGGGTACGCAGTATTTT. Its translation is CASSQEGTRARGTQYF.

The chain recombines TRBV6-2 or TRBV6-3 with TRBJ1-2; D perhaps matches TRBD1 (5 bases). Germline-derived CDR1 and CDR2 are MNHEY and SVGEGT. The ends were cut back, 4 bases at V and 4 bases at J, with 16 bases in the middle. The CDR3 consists of 15 residues. In nucleotides, the CDR3 is TGTGCCAGCAGTTCTTCCACGACAGTGGTCTATGGCTACACCTTC. Translating it yields CASSSSTTVVYGYTF.

The V call is TRBV12-3 or TRBV12-4, the J call TRBJ1-2; 11 bases are shared with TRBD1. This CDR3 is built from 13 residues. Trimming removed 6 bases from V and 6 bases from J; junction bases left unmatched: 3. For the CDR3, the DNA is TGTGCCAGCAGGGACAGGGGGCGAGATGGCTACACCTTC. It codes for CASRDRGRDGYTF.

The chain combines TRBV10-3 with TRBJ2-7; 7 bases are a match to TRBD1. V shed 3 bases, J shed 6 bases, and the junction held 17 bases outside the gene matches. The germline V gene encodes CDR1 ENHRY and CDR2 SYGVKD. The CDR3 is 17 residues long. This CDR3 is CAISETPQGFLGFEQYF. The DNA of the CDR3 is TGTGCCATCAGTGAAACCCCACAGGGGTTTCTTGGGTTCGAGCAGTACTTC.

V usage is TRBV7-8 and J usage is TRBJ2-5; 7 positions match TRBD1. J was trimmed by 2 bases and V by 3 bases; bases with no gene match: 9. The CDR3 is 16 amino acids. Germline assignment: CDR1 SGHVS and CDR2 FQNEAQ. CDR3 loop: CASSFTFGTVQETQYF. CDR3 nucleotides: TGTGCCAGCAGCTTTACATTTGGGACAGTTCAAGAGACCCAGTACTTC.

This chain links TRBV3-1 (or the pseudogene TRBV3-2) with TRBJ1-2, with D possibly matching TRBD1 (5 bases). Germline V gene sequence: CDR1 LGHDT, CDR2 YNNKEL (reference sequence). V dropped 4 bases and J dropped 8 bases, with 17 bases sitting between them. This CDR3 region has 14 residues. This CDR3 reads CASSPPSAGDGYTF. The CDR3 DNA reads TGTGCCAGCAGCCCCCCGAGTGCCGGGGACGGCTACACCTTC.